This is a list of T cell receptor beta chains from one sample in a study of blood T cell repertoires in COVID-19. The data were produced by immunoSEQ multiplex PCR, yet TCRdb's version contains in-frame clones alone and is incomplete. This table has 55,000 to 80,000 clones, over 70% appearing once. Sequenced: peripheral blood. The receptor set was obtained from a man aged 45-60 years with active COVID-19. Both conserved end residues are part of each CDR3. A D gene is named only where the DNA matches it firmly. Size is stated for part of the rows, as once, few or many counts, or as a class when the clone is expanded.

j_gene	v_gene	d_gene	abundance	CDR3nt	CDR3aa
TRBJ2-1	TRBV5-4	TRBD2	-	TGTGCCAGCAGCTCCGCCTTAGCGGGAGGGCCCAACAATGAGCAGTTCTTC	CASSSALAGGPNNEQFF
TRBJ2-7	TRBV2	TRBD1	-	TGTGCCAGCAGAGACGGGGACAGGGTTTACGAGCAGTACTTC	CASRDGDRVYEQYF
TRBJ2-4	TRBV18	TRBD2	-	TGTGCCAGCTCCCCCAGGGCGGGGGTCAAAAACATTCAGTACTTC	CASSPRAGVKNIQYF
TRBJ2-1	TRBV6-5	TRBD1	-	TGTGCCAGCAGTCCTGACAGGGAAATATACAATGAGCAGTTCTTC	CASSPDREIYNEQFF
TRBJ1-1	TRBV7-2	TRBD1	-	TGTGCCAGCAGCCCGGACAGGGGTCTTATGAACACTGAAGCTTTCTTT	CASSPDRGLMNTEAFF
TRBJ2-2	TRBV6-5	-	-	TGTGCCAGCAGGATCTCGGAGGGGCATCCCGGGGAGCTGTTTTTT	CASRISEGHPGELFF
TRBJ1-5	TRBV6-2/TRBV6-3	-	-	TGTGCCAGCAGTTACTTGTCGGTGGGCAATCAGCCCCAGCATTTT	CASSYLSVGNQPQHF
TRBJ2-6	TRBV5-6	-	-	TGTGCCAGCAGCTACGACAGGCTGAGCTCTGGGGCCAACGTCCTGACTTTC	CASSYDRLSSGANVLTF
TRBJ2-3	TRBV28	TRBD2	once	TGTGCCAGCAGCCCCCCACTAGCGGTCACAGATACGCAGTATTTT	CASSPPLAVTDTQYF
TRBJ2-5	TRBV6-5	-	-	TGTGCCAGCAGGGGAGAAGAGACCCAGTACTTC	CASRGEETQYF
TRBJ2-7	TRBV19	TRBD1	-	TGTGCCAGTACTCCGGGACAGGGGGCTTACGAGCAGTACTTC	CASTPGQGAYEQYF
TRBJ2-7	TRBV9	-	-	TGTGCCAGCAGCGTAGAACAGACCACCTACGAGCAGTACTTC	CASSVEQTTYEQYF
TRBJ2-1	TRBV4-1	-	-	TGCGCCAGCAGCCAAGCGCCTTTTTCTAATTACAATGAGCAGTTCTTC	CASSQAPFSNYNEQFF
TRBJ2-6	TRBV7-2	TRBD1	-	TGTGCCAGCAGCTCCCCAGATGGGACAGCTAGCTCTGGGGCCAACGTCCTGACTTTC	CASSSPDGTASSGANVLTF
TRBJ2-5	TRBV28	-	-	TGTGCCAGCAGTGTCGGGACTTCACAAGAGACCCAGTACTTC	CASSVGTSQETQYF
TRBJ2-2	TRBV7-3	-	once	TGTGCCAGCAGCTTAACATGGGGACTGTCGAACACCGGGGAGCTGTTTTTT	CASSLTWGLSNTGELFF
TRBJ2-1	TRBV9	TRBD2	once	TGTGCCAGCAGCCCACTAGCGGGAGGTGGCAATGAGCAGTTCTTC	CASSPLAGGGNEQFF
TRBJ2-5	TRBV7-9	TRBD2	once	TGTGCCAGCAGCCCTCTTCTAGCGGGGTACCAAGAGACCCAGTACTTC	CASSPLLAGYQETQYF
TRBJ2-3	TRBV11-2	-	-	TGTGCCAGCAGCTTTAGTAGGGGGAGCACAGATACGCAGTATTTT	CASSFSRGSTDTQYF
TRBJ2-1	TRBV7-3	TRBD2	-	TGTGCCAGCAGCTCGATGACTAGCGGGGGGAGTGAGCAGTTCTTC	CASSSMTSGGSEQFF
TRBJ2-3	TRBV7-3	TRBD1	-	TGTGCCAGCAGCCTTCTAGGACAGGCTAGCACAGATACGCAGTATTTT	CASSLLGQASTDTQYF
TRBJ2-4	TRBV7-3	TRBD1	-	TGTGCCAGCAGCTTAAGGGGCGGGCAGGGGGCCTTAGCCAAAAACATTCAGTACTTC	CASSLRGGQGALAKNIQYF
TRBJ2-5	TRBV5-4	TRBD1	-	TGTGCCAGCAGCCCCCATAGGGTAGGACAGGGGGCAGGGACCCAGTACTTC	CASSPHRVGQGAGTQYF
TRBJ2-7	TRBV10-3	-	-	TGTGCCATCAGTGAGTCGGTCAGGCTCTACGAGCAGTACTTC	CAISESVRLYEQYF
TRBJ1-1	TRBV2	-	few	TGTGCCAGCACCCGCGAGGTGGCGATGAACACTGAAGCTTTCTTT	CASTREVAMNTEAFF
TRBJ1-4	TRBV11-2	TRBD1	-	TGTGCCAGCAGCCCTACCACCTCCGGGACAGGGGGTGAAAAACTGTTTTTT	CASSPTTSGTGGEKLFF
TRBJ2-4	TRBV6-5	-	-	TGTGCCAGCGGAGGAGGAAACATTCAGTACTTC	CASGGGNIQYF
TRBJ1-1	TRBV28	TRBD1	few	TGTGCCAGCAGTCCCTCCCGGGACAGGGGGCTGAACACTGAAGCTTTCTTT	CASSPSRDRGLNTEAFF